This TCR beta chain was sequenced during a study of OX40 agonist ivuxolimab in advanced cancers. For the study at large: All patients had ivuxolimab intravenously every 2 weeks at 0.01 to 10 mg/kg.

This CDR3 is built from 15 residues. The J segment lost 6 bases and the V segment lost 5 bases, leaving 10 bases of the junction unmatched. The germline V gene encodes CDR1 SGHTA and CDR2 FQGTGA. Generated by immunoSEQ multiplex PCR, the TCRdb table keeps only in-frame clones and is missing some. The repertoire has 42,000 or so clones, 75% to 90% of them found once; the top ten carry 4.5% to 5%. Study results and limitations: Doses of 0.1 to 3.0 mg/kg were accompanied by clonal expansion of CD4+ and CD8+ blood T cells by week 6.

This clone was observed a single time. The antigen is undetermined. The J gene is TRBJ2-1, the V gene TRBV7-3, with TRBD1 matching 7 bases. The input for sequencing was CD4+ or CD8+ T cells sorted from blood, taken in a trial of the OX40 agonist ivuxolimab. The TCR sequence derives from an adult with an advanced solid tumor such as melanoma, head and neck, liver or kidney cancer. The CDR3 sequence is CASSTTDRAGNEQFF. CDR3 DNA: TGTGCCAGCAGCACTACCGACAGGGCTGGCAATGAGCAGTTCTTC.